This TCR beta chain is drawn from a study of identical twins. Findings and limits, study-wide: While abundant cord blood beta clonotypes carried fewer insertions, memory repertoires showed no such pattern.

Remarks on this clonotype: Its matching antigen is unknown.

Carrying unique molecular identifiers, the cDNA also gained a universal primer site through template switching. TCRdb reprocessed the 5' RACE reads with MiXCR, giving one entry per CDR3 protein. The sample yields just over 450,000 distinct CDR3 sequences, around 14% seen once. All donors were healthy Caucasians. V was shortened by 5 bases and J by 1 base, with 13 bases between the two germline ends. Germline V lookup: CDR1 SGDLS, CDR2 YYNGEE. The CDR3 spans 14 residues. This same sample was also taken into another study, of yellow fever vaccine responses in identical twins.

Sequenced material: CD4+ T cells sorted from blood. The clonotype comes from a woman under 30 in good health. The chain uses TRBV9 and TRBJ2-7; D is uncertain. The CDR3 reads CASSYSSISYEQYF. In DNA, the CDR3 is TGTGCCAGCAGTTACAGCTCTATTTCCTACGAGCAGTACTTC. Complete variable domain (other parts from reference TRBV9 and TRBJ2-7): DSGVTQTPKHLITATGQRVTLRCSPRSGDLSVYWYQQSLDQGLQFLIQYYNGEERAKGNILERFSAQQFPDLHSELNLSSLELGDSALYFCASSYSSISYEQYFGPGTRLTVT.